These 12 T cell receptor beta chains came from one sample sequenced in a study of a mutant IDH1 vaccine in newly diagnosed glioma (dated by TCRdb to the early 2020s). The time point label for this specimen denotes: week 35, safety follow-up. A 20-mer mutant IDH1 peptide at 300 micrograms in Montanide made up each vaccine dose, which was injected subcutaneously together with topical imiquimod. To prepare the library, the immunoSEQ multiplex PCR assay was applied. This immuneACCESS table, as held by TCRdb, lists in-frame sequences with V and J called but not all clones. Of the missing ones, under half trace to an unresolved V gene in checked studies; the others have no known cause. The sample table lists about 32,000 clones, roughly 80% of them with a count of one. The ten largest clones take up about 11% of the sample. Their recognized antigens are unknown. The material sequenced was PBMCs, taken from a glioma patient whose treatment included an IDH1 peptide vaccine. These receptors were taken from a woman in her thirties or forties with glioma.

The chain carries TRBV18 and TRBJ2-1; D possibly corresponds to TRBD2 (6 bases). The germline V gene encodes CDR1 KGHSH and CDR2 LQKENI. The CDR3 runs 13 residues. The V gene lost 1 base and the J gene lost 6 bases, with 7 bases spanning the gap. The CDR3 DNA sequence: TGTGCCAGCTCACCACTGCGGGGCAATGAGCAGTTCTTC. This gives the protein CASSPLRGNEQFF.

The genes are TRBV6-5 and TRBJ1-5; D is unclear. Germline V gene data show CDR1 as MNHEY and CDR2 as SVGAGI. This CDR3 has 14 residues. Deletions cut 6 bases from V and 0 bases from J, with 9 bases between. In DNA form, the CDR3 reads TGTGCCAGCAGCCCCCGGGCTAGCAATCAGCCCCAGCATTTT. Encoded protein: CASSPRASNQPQHF.

J is TRBJ2-2 and V is TRBV11-2; D gene unclear. V was shortened by 1 base and J by 5 bases, with 11 bases between the two germline ends. CDR1 SGHAT and CDR2 FQNNGV come from the germline V gene. The CDR3 is made up of 15 amino acids. The CDR3 here is CASSLVRSGTGELFF. The CDR3 coding sequence is TGTGCCAGCAGCTTAGTCCGGTCTGGAACCGGGGAGCTGTTTTTT. Filled out from reference TRBV11-2 and TRBJ2-2, the complete variable domain reads EAGVAQSPRYKIIEKRQSVAFWCNPISGHATLYWYQQILGQGPKLLIQFQNNGVVDDSQLPKDRFSAERLKGVDSTLKIQPAKLEDSAVYLCASSLVRSGTGELFFGEGSRLTVL.

This clone was found once. Here the CDR3 DNA reads TGTGCCAGCAGCTTACCAGGGACGAACACTGAAGCTTTCTTT. Its translation is CASSLPGTNTEAFF. The chain uses TRBV7-9 and TRBJ1-1; the D gene is possibly TRBD1 (5 bases). Germline V gene sequence: CDR1 SEHNR, CDR2 FQNEAQ (reference sequence). V was shortened by 2 bases and J by 1 base, with 8 bases between the two germline ends. The CDR3 has 14 residues. Variable domain in full (rest from reference TRBV7-9 and TRBJ1-1): DTGVSQNPRHKITKRGQNVTFRCDPISEHNRLYWYRQTLGQGPEFLTYFQNEAQLEKSRLLSDRFSAERPKGSFSTLEIQRTEQGDSAMYLCASSLPGTNTEAFFGQGTRLTVV.

The chain joins TRBV9 to TRBJ2-1; D possibly corresponds to TRBD2 (6 bases). Trimming removed 0 bases at V and 7 bases at J, with 14 bases between. Per germline, CDR1 SGDLS and CDR2 YYNGEE. The CDR3 totals 15 residues. CDR3 sequence (DNA): TGTGCCAGCAGCGTAGGGGTGGTGGGACTGAATGAGCAGTTCTTC. Amino acids: CASSVGVVGLNEQFF. Variable domain in full (rest from reference TRBV9 and TRBJ2-1): DSGVTQTPKHLITATGQRVTLRCSPRSGDLSVYWYQQSLDQGLQFLIQYYNGEERAKGNILERFSAQQFPDLHSELNLSSLELGDSALYFCASSVGVVGLNEQFFGPGTRLTVL.

This chain connects TRBV5-1 to TRBJ2-1; 11 bases align to TRBD2. This CDR3 contains 16 residues. Germline CDR1 is SGHRS and CDR2 is YFSETQ. The ends lost 4 bases at V and 6 bases at J; junction bases unmatched: 9. In nucleotides, the CDR3 is TGCGCCAGCAGCAGTTTAGGGACTAGCGGCCGCAATGAGCAGTTCTTC. Protein: CASSSLGTSGRNEQFF.

The chain recombines TRBV27 with TRBJ1-2; 10 nucleotides align to TRBD1. The V and J ends lost 8 bases and 2 bases, in that order; junction bases with no gene match: 2. The CDR3 runs 13 residues. Germline values: CDR1 MNHEY, CDR2 SMNVEV (reference sequence). CDR3 sequence (DNA): TGTGCCAGCTGGACAGGGGGGAACTATGGCTACACCTTC. Translating gives CASWTGGNYGYTF.

The V and J genes are TRBV5-6 and TRBJ2-1; D perhaps matches TRBD1 (6 bases). V shed 4 bases and J shed 3 bases, with 17 bases lying between them. This CDR3 contains 16 residues. The germline V gene encodes CDR1 SGHDT and CDR2 YYEEEE. CDR3 amino acids: CASSLQEGEFYNEQFF. The DNA for the CDR3 is TGTGCCAGCAGCCTTCAAGAGGGGGAGTTCTACAATGAGCAGTTCTTC.

This chain connects TRBV7-6 to TRBJ2-7, with TRBD1 identical over 10 bases. V was clipped by 5 bases and J by 7 bases; unmatched bases: 8. Germline-derived CDR1 and CDR2 are SGHVS and FNYEAQ. The CDR3 sequence is 14 residues long. CDR3 nucleotides: TGTGCCAGCAGCCCCGGGACAGGGGCGCGGGAGCAGTACTTC. Amino acid sequence: CASSPGTGAREQYF.

CDR3 coding DNA: TGTGCCAGTAGTATAAGGGGGGCCCAAGCGGGGTCCAATACGCAGTATTTT. It yields the protein CASSIRGAQAGSNTQYF. The chain joins TRBV19 to TRBJ2-3; tentatively, D is TRBD2 (7 bases). This CDR3 has 17 amino acids. Deletions cut 2 bases from V and 7 bases from J, with 22 bases between. Germline V gives CDR1 LNHDA, CDR2 SQIVND (reference sequence).

This clone was observed a single time. The chain carries TRBV20-1 and TRBJ2-7, with D unresolved. The CDR3 runs to 11 residues. CDR1 and CDR2 (germline): DFQATT, SNEGSKA (reference sequence). The V gene lost 1 base and the J gene lost 9 bases, with 10 bases spanning the gap. Here the CDR3 reads CSARGLKAQYF. The DNA of the CDR3 is TGCAGTGCTAGAGGGCTTAAAGCGCAGTACTTC.

The genes are TRBV6-1 and TRBJ2-7, with 8 bases matching TRBD1. Trimming at V came to 8 bases and at J to 3 bases, leaving 6 bases not matched to a gene. CDR3 length: 13 residues. Germline V gene lookup returns CDR1 MNHNS and CDR2 SASEGT. CDR3 DNA sequence: TGTGCCAGCTGTGCCGGACAGGGCTACGAGCAGTACTTC. This translates into CASCAGQGYEQYF.